The TCR beta chain described here comes from a study of blood T cell repertoires in COVID-19. At the level of the study: Samples taken during acute and convalescent COVID-19 were collected in the United States, Italy and Spain. The cDNA or gDNA used as material had been derived from T cells, B-cell-depleted T cells, or PBMCs.

How the authors handled the data: Nucleated cell number was recorded as an estimate derived from reference gene primer amplification. Sequencing used immunoSEQ multiplex PCR; TCRdb keeps in-frame clones, though not all of them. V and J calls plus clone size are reproduced from that table; the DNA served to infer D and trimming. The sample lists about 160,000 clones; roughly nine tenths were seen once. CDR1 is SGHRS, CDR2 YFSETQ, per germline. The length of the CDR3 is 15 residues. V was pared by 0 bases and J by 1 base, with 2 bases of the junction left unmatched. The genes are TRBV5-1 and TRBJ1-1; 8 nucleotides line up with TRBD1. The clonotype originates from an older woman with acute or convalescent COVID-19. The sequenced material came from peripheral blood. DNA of the CDR3: TGCGCCAGCAGCTTGGGGACAGGGTGGAACACTGAAGCTTTCTTT. This sequence encodes CASSLGTGWNTEAFF.